Listed below are T cell receptor beta chains from one sample, sequenced in a study of shared clonotypes between healthy human individuals. TCRdb's copy holds only in-frame clones and misses some; the assay was immunoSEQ multiplex PCR. Altogether under 2,500,000 clones are present, almost 96% being singletons, with the ten largest covering around 0.13%. Material: naive CD4+ T cells sorted from blood. These receptors all come from a young man in good health. CDR3s include the opening cysteine and the closing phenylalanine or tryptophan. A D gene is named only where the DNA matches it firmly. Clone size is shown for a subset of rows, as once, few, many or a class of expanded clone.

D gene: TRBD2
V gene: TRBV7-2
clone size: -
J gene: TRBJ2-5
CDR3 protein: CASSSAGGQETQYF
CDR3 DNA: TGTGCCAGCAGCTCCGCGGGAGGCCAAGAGACCCAGTACTTC

D gene: -
V gene: TRBV6-5
clone size: -
J gene: TRBJ1-6
CDR3 protein: CASSRSSYNSPLHF
CDR3 DNA: TGTGCCAGCAGTAGGAGCTCCTATAATTCACCCCTCCACTTT

D gene: TRBD1
V gene: TRBV6-6
clone size: -
J gene: TRBJ1-1
CDR3 protein: CASRGQGTSEAFF
CDR3 DNA: TGTGCCAGCAGGGGACAGGGGACGAGTGAAGCTTTCTTT

D gene: TRBD2
V gene: TRBV10-3
clone size: once
J gene: TRBJ2-5
CDR3 protein: CAISTSGGKGPETQYF
CDR3 DNA: TGTGCCATCAGCACTAGCGGTGGGAAAGGTCCAGAGACCCAGTACTTC

D gene: TRBD1
V gene: TRBV12-5
clone size: once
J gene: TRBJ1-6
CDR3 protein: CASGLDRGSPLHF
CDR3 DNA: TGTGCTAGTGGCCTCGACAGGGGTTCACCCCTCCACTTT

D gene: -
V gene: TRBV14
clone size: once
J gene: TRBJ2-3
CDR3 protein: CASSPTGWEESTDTQYF
CDR3 DNA: TGTGCCAGCAGCCCTACGGGCTGGGAGGAAAGCACAGATACGCAGTATTTT

D gene: -
V gene: TRBV19
clone size: -
J gene: TRBJ2-2
CDR3 protein: CASSIEGYTGELFF
CDR3 DNA: TGTGCCAGTAGTATAGAGGGCTACACCGGGGAGCTGTTTTTT

D gene: -
V gene: TRBV19
clone size: -
J gene: TRBJ2-2
CDR3 protein: CASRLRGGGELFF
CDR3 DNA: TGTGCCAGTAGGCTCCGGGGTGGCGGGGAGCTGTTTTTT

D gene: -
V gene: TRBV4-3
clone size: -
J gene: TRBJ2-5
CDR3 protein: CASSQRYRGAGETQYF
CDR3 DNA: TGCGCCAGCAGCCAACGTTACCGGGGGGCGGGAGAGACCCAGTACTTC

D gene: TRBD1
V gene: TRBV19
clone size: -
J gene: TRBJ1-1
CDR3 protein: CASSSPPGTGPNTEAFF
CDR3 DNA: TGTGCCAGTAGTAGCCCCCCCGGGACAGGGCCGAACACTGAAGCTTTCTTT

D gene: TRBD2
V gene: TRBV29-1
clone size: -
J gene: TRBJ2-3
CDR3 protein: CSVSGLAGGGDTQYF
CDR3 DNA: TGCAGCGTTTCAGGACTAGCGGGAGGTGGGGATACGCAGTATTTT

D gene: -
V gene: TRBV18
clone size: -
J gene: TRBJ2-2
CDR3 protein: CASSPRGAGGTGELFF
CDR3 DNA: TGTGCCAGCTCACCAAGAGGAGCGGGCGGCACCGGGGAGCTGTTTTTT

D gene: -
V gene: TRBV18
clone size: -
J gene: TRBJ2-7
CDR3 protein: CASSPLAAYEQYF
CDR3 DNA: TGTGCCAGCTCACCACTAGCGGCCTACGAGCAGTACTTC

D gene: -
V gene: TRBV5-1
clone size: -
J gene: TRBJ1-1
CDR3 protein: CASSLIPRGLNTEAFF
CDR3 DNA: TGCGCCAGCAGCTTGATCCCCCGGGGCCTAAACACTGAAGCTTTCTTT

D gene: TRBD2
V gene: TRBV6-1
clone size: -
J gene: TRBJ2-2
CDR3 protein: CASSATSGSIPGELFF
CDR3 DNA: TGTGCCAGCAGTGCCACTAGCGGGAGTATCCCCGGGGAGCTGTTTTTT

D gene: TRBD1
V gene: TRBV28
clone size: -
J gene: TRBJ1-4
CDR3 protein: CASDTGGPAEKLFF
CDR3 DNA: TGTGCCAGCGACACAGGGGGCCCGGCCGAAAAACTGTTTTTT

D gene: TRBD1
V gene: TRBV6-5
clone size: once
J gene: TRBJ2-7
CDR3 protein: CASSSPDRGDAEQYF
CDR3 DNA: TGTGCCAGCAGCTCCCCCGACAGGGGGGATGCCGAGCAGTACTTC

D gene: TRBD2
V gene: TRBV6-1
clone size: -
J gene: TRBJ2-1
CDR3 protein: CASSVPSSGVINEQFF
CDR3 DNA: TGTGCCAGCAGTGTCCCATCCAGCGGGGTTATCAATGAGCAGTTCTTC

D gene: TRBD2
V gene: TRBV29-1
clone size: -
J gene: TRBJ2-3
CDR3 protein: CSGTSVGTDTQYF
CDR3 DNA: TGCAGCGGGACTAGTGTTGGCACAGATACGCAGTATTTT

D gene: TRBD2
V gene: TRBV25-1
clone size: once
J gene: TRBJ2-1
CDR3 protein: CASSVRDYAPNEQFF
CDR3 DNA: TGTGCCAGCAGTGTCCGGGACTATGCACCCAATGAGCAGTTCTTC

D gene: -
V gene: TRBV7-9
clone size: -
J gene: TRBJ1-3
CDR3 protein: CASNLHENSGNTIYF
CDR3 DNA: TGTGCCAGCAACTTACACGAAAACTCTGGAAACACCATATATTTT

D gene: -
V gene: TRBV28
clone size: -
J gene: TRBJ2-5
CDR3 protein: CASSGVWETQYF
CDR3 DNA: TGTGCCAGCAGTGGCGTATGGGAGACCCAGTACTTC

D gene: -
V gene: TRBV11-2
clone size: -
J gene: TRBJ2-5
CDR3 protein: CASSLGPQRGETQYF
CDR3 DNA: TGTGCCAGCAGCCTGGGACCTCAAAGAGGAGAGACCCAGTACTTC

D gene: -
V gene: TRBV30
clone size: -
J gene: TRBJ1-4
CDR3 protein: CAWSVTPITNEKLFF
CDR3 DNA: TGTGCCTGGAGTGTGACACCAATCACTAATGAAAAACTGTTTTTT

D gene: -
V gene: TRBV2
clone size: -
J gene: TRBJ2-1
CDR3 protein: CASSEGQGPYNEQFF
CDR3 DNA: TGTGCCAGCAGTGAAGGGCAGGGCCCCTACAATGAGCAGTTCTTC

D gene: -
V gene: TRBV4-1
clone size: once
J gene: TRBJ2-5
CDR3 protein: CASSQLVRDETQYF
CDR3 DNA: TGCGCCAGCAGCCAGTTGGTCAGGGACGAGACCCAGTACTTC

D gene: -
V gene: TRBV5-5
clone size: -
J gene: TRBJ2-7
CDR3 protein: CASSFRLWGLTYEQYF
CDR3 DNA: TGTGCCAGCAGCTTCCGTCTCTGGGGTCTTACCTACGAGCAGTACTTC

D gene: -
V gene: TRBV9
clone size: -
J gene: TRBJ2-2
CDR3 protein: CASSPPNREDGGELFF
CDR3 DNA: TGTGCCAGCAGCCCTCCCAACAGGGAAGATGGCGGGGAGCTGTTTTTT

D gene: -
V gene: TRBV27
clone size: -
J gene: TRBJ2-7
CDR3 protein: CASSLWTAASYEQYF
CDR3 DNA: TGTGCCAGCAGTTTATGGACAGCCGCCTCCTACGAGCAGTACTTC

D gene: -
V gene: TRBV7-8
clone size: -
J gene: TRBJ2-1
CDR3 protein: CASSLVKGGEQFF
CDR3 DNA: TGTGCCAGCAGCTTAGTGAAGGGAGGTGAGCAGTTCTTC

D gene: -
V gene: TRBV13
clone size: -
J gene: TRBJ2-7
CDR3 protein: CASSLDEGTRYF
CDR3 DNA: TGTGCCAGCAGCTTAGATGAAGGTACACGGTACTTC

D gene: -
V gene: TRBV19
clone size: -
J gene: TRBJ1-6
CDR3 protein: CASRIGSSYNSPLHF
CDR3 DNA: TGTGCCAGTAGGATAGGAAGCTCCTATAATTCACCCCTCCACTTT